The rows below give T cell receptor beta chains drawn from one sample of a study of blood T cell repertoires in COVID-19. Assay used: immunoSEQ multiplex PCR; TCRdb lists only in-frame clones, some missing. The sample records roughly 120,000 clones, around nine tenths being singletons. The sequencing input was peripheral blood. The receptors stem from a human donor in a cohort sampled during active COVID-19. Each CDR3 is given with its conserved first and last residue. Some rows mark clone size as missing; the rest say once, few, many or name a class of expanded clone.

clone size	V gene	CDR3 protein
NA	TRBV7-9	CASSLAAGGDYGYTF
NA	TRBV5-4	CASSLTGFDSPLHF
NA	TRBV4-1	CASSLPDRAMNTEAFF
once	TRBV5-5	CASSLGQGGHNSPLHF
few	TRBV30	CAFDRTEAFF
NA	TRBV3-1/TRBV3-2	CASSQVGAPDRDNSPLHF
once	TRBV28	CASTQTGGFGNTIYF
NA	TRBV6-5	CASSSGQGGVTQYF
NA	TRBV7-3	CASSPSAGGTSYGYTF
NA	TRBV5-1	CASSGGQNSAARSPLHF
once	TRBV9	CASSATVNTGELFF
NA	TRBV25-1	CASTNREGNVEAFF
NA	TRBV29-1	CSATGQPNTEAFF
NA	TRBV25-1	CASSAGAYGYTF
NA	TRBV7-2	CASSFGGNQPQHF
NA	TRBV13	CASSLRQGGEQYF
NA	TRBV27	CASSLFGNTGELFF
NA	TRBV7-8	CASSLQGAAEAFF
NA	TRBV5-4	CASSSRTGGSYEQYF
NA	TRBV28	CASRFYRGRGETQYF
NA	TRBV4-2	CASSQRQGNTDTQYF
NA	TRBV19	CASKEGYYQETQYF
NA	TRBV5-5	CASSPGQNTNEKLFF
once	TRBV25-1	CASRTYRDSTEAFF
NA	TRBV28	CASSLWTSGSYNEQFF
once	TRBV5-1	CASSLESGRAVGELFF
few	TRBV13	CASSLAGRGSTEAFF
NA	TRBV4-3	CASSPGLAAPGELFF
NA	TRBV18	CASSPPEGRIVAEAFF
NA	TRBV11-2	CASSLAGTSASEQYF
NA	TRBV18	CASSPPLSDTQYF
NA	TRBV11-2	CASSLNINTEAFF
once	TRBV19	CASSHAGQRNSPLHF
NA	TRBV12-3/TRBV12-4	CASSQGVDGYTF
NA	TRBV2	CASRLAGVDRETQYF
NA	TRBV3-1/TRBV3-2	CATKGGSSSSYNEQFF
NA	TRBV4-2	CASSQQGAGEKLFF
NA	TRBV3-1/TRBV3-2	CASSQGVGLAIHEQFF
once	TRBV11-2	CASSYRRVGSSGSQETQYF
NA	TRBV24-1	CATSDSQGSHQPQHF
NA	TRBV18	CASSPGQGTYEQYF
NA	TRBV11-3	CASTQGDQETQYF
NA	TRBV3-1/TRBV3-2	CASSPGLPNNEQFF
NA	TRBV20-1	CSASHGGGNTGELFF
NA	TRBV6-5	CASSTRSTSYEQYF
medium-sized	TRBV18	CASSPDRSSGNTIYF
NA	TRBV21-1	CASNLETVSYEQYF
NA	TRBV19	CASSAAGGSSYEQYF
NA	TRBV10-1	CASRDRTQETQYF
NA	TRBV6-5	CASRPPGTAYNEQFF
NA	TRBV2	CASKVAGDTQYF
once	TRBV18	CASSPGHETQYF
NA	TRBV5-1	CASSPSGSTNEKLFF